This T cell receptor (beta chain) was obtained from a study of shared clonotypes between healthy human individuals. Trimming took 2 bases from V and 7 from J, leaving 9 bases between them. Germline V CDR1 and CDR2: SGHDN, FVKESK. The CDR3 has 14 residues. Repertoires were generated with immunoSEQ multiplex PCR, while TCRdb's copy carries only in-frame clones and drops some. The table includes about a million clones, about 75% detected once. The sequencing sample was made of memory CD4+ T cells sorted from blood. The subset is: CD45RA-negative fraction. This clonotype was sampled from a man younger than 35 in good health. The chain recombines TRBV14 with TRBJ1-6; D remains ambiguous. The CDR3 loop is CASSQTPANSPLHF. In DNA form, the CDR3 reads TGTGCCAGCAGCCAAACGCCGGCCAATTCACCCCTCCACTTT.